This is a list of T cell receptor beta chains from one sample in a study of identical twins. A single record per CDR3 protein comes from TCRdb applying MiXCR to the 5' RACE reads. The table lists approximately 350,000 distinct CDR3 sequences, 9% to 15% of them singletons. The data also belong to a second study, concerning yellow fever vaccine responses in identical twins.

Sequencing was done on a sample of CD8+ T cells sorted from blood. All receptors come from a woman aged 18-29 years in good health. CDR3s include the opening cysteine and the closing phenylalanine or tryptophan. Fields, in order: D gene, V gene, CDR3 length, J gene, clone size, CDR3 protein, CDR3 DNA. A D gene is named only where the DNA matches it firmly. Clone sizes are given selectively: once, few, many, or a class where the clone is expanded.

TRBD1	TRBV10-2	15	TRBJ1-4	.	CASSGRDRGRKKLFF	TGCGCCAGCAGTGGACGGGACAGGGGAAGAAAAAAACTGTTTTTT
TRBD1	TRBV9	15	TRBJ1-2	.	CASTGRTGGGYGYTF	TGTGCCAGCACGGGGCGGACAGGGGGTGGATATGGCTACACCTTC
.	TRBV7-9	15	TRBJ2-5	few	CASSPHRGAQETQYF	TGTGCCAGCAGCCCCCACCGAGGGGCTCAAGAGACCCAGTACTTC
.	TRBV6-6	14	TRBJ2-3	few	CASSYLRHTDTQYF	TGTGCCAGCAGTTACTTGAGGCACACAGATACGCAGTATTTT
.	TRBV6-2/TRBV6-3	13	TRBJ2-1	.	CASWASPGGEQFF	TGTGCCAGCTGGGCTAGCCCGGGCGGTGAGCAGTTCTTC
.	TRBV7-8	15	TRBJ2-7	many	CASRPRVGPSYEQYF	TGTGCCAGCAGGCCTCGAGTGGGGCCCTCCTACGAGCAGTACTTC
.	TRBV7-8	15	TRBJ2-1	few	CASSLAGNFDNEQFF	TGTGCCAGCAGCTTAGCTGGGAATTTCGACAATGAGCAGTTCTTC
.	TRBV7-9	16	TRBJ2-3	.	CASSSPKWVGADTQYF	TGTGCCAGCAGCTCCCCCAAGTGGGTGGGGGCAGATACGCAGTATTTT
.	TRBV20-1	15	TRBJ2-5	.	CSAVELTGIGETQYF	TGCAGTGCTGTCGAACTTACAGGGATAGGGGAGACCCAGTACTTC
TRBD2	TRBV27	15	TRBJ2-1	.	CASSLSSGSRNEQFF	TGTGCCAGCAGTTTGTCGAGCGGGAGTCGGAATGAGCAGTTCTTC
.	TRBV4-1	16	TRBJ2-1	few	CASSQGYIVGNNEQFF	TGCGCCAGCAGCCAAGGATACATAGTAGGGAACAATGAGCAGTTCTTC
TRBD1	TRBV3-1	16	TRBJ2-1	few	CASSQDQGAYGNEQFF	TGTGCCAGCAGCCAAGATCAGGGGGCATACGGCAATGAGCAGTTCTTC
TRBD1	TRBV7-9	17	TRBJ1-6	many	CASSFGTVRSYNSPLHF	TGTGCCAGCAGCTTTGGGACAGTCCGCTCCTATAATTCACCCCTCCACTTT
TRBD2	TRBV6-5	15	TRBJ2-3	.	CASSSTSGVGDTQYF	TGTGCCAGCAGTTCCACTAGCGGGGTAGGAGATACGCAGTATTTT
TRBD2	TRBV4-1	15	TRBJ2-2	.	CASRNSGSMTGELFF	TGCGCCAGCAGAAATAGCGGGAGTATGACCGGGGAGCTGTTTTTT
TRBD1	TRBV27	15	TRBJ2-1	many	CASSPYGTGVNEQFF	TGTGCCAGCAGTCCCTACGGGACAGGGGTTAATGAGCAGTTCTTC
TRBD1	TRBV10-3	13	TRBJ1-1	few	CAIRGDRHTEAFF	TGTGCCATCAGGGGGGACAGACACACTGAAGCTTTCTTT
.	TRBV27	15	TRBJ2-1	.	CASRRQTGDYNEQFF	TGTGCCAGCAGGCGACAAACTGGGGACTACAATGAGCAGTTCTTC
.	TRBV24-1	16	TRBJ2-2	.	CATSDLGWENTGELFF	TGTGCCACCAGTGATTTAGGGTGGGAGAACACCGGGGAGCTGTTTTTT
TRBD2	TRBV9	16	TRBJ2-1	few	CASSVGLAGGLVEQFF	TGTGCCAGCAGCGTAGGCCTAGCGGGAGGGCTCGTTGAGCAGTTCTTC
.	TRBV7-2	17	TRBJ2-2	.	CASSRPVGGGNTGELFF	TGTGCCAGCAGCCGTCCGGTAGGGGGAGGCAACACCGGGGAGCTGTTTTTT
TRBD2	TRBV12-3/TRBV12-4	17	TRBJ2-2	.	CASSFAPGAGGTGELFF	TGTGCCAGCAGTTTTGCCCCGGGAGCGGGAGGGACCGGGGAGCTGTTTTTT
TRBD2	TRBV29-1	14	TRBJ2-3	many	CSVVGSGGTDTQYF	TGCAGCGTCGTGGGTAGCGGGGGCACAGATACGCAGTATTTT
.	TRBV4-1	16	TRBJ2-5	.	CASSHPQGGVGETQYF	TGCGCCAGCAGCCACCCCCAGGGGGGGGTCGGGGAGACCCAGTACTTC
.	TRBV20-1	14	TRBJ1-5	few	CSARLSYSNQPQHF	TGCAGTGCTAGACTGAGCTATAGCAATCAGCCCCAGCATTTT
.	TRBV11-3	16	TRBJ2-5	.	CASSSSSRILQETQYF	TGTGCCAGCAGCTCATCCTCGCGAATCCTACAAGAGACCCAGTACTTC
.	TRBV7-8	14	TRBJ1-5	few	CASSLSGLEQPQHF	TGTGCCAGCAGCTTATCAGGGTTAGAGCAGCCCCAGCATTTT
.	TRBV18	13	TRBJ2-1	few	CASSHDEDNEQFF	TGTGCCAGCTCACACGACGAGGACAATGAGCAGTTCTTC
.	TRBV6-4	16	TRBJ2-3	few	CASSDSSGGAGDTQYF	TGTGCCAGCAGTGACTCGTCTGGGGGGGCAGGAGATACGCAGTATTTT
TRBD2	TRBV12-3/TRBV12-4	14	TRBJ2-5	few	CASSQTLAEETQYF	TGTGCCAGCAGTCAGACCCTAGCGGAGGAGACCCAGTACTTC
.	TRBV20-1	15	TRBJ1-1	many	CSARPIDLKGTEAFF	TGCAGTGCTAGACCAATCGATCTTAAAGGCACTGAAGCTTTCTTT
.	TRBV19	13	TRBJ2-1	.	CASSIVGANEQFF	TGTGCCAGTAGTATTGTGGGGGCCAATGAGCAGTTCTTC
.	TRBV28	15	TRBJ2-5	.	CASSLRQGHQETQYF	TGTGCCAGCAGTTTAAGGCAGGGTCATCAAGAGACCCAGTACTTC
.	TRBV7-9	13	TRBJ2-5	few	CASSLEIIRAPYF	TGTGCCAGCAGCCTAGAGATTATAAGGGCCCCGTACTTC
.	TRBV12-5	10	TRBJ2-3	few	CASPFYTQYF	TGTGCCTCCCCCTTCTATACGCAGTATTTT
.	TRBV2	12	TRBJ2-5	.	CASSEAEETQYF	TGTGCCAGCAGTGAGGCGGAAGAGACCCAGTACTTC
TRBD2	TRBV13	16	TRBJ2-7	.	CASSLGMSGSPYEQYF	TGTGCCAGCAGCTTAGGCATGAGCGGGAGTCCCTACGAGCAGTACTTC
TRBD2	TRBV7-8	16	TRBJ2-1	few	CASSLVGLADNNEQFF	TGTGCCAGCAGCTTAGTAGGCCTAGCGGACAACAATGAGCAGTTCTTC
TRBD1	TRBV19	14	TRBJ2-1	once	CASSIGGQDNEQFF	TGTGCCAGTAGTATCGGGGGACAGGACAATGAGCAGTTCTTT
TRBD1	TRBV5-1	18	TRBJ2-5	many	CASSIVRTGLSVKETQYF	TGCGCCAGCAGCATTGTCCGGACAGGGTTGTCCGTGAAAGAGACCCAGTACTTC
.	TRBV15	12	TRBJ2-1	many	CATSDETIPQFF	TGTGCCACCAGCGACGAAACTATACCTCAGTTCTTC